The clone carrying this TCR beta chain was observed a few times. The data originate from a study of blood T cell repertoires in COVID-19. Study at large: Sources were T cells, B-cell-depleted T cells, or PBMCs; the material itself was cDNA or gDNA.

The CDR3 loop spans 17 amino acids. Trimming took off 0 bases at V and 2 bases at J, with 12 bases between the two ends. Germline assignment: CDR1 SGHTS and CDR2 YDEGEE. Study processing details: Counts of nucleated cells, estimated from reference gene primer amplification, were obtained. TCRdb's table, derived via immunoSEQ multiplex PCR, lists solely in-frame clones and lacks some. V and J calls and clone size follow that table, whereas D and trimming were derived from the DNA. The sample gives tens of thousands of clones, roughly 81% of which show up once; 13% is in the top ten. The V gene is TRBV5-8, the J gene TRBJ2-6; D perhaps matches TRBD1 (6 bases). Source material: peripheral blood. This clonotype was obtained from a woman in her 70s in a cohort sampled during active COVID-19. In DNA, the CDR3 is TGTGCCAGCAGCTTGGCCAGGGGATATGCTGGGGCCAACGTCCTGACTTTC. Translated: CASSLARGYAGANVLTF.